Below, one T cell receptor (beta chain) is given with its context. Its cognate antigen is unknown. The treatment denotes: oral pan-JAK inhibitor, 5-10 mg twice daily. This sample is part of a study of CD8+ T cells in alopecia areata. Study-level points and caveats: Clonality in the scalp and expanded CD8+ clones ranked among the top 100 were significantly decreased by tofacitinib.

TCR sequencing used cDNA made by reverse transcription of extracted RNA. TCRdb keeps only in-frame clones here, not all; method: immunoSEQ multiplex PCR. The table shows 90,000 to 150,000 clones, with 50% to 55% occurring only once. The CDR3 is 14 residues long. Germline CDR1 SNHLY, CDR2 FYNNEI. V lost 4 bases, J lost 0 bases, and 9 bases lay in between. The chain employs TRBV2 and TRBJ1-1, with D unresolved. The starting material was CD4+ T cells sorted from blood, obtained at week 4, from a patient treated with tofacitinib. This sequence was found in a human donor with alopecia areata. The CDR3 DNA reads TGTGCCAGCAGTGTGGGCGGGATGAACACTGAAGCTTTCTTT. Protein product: CASSVGGMNTEAFF.